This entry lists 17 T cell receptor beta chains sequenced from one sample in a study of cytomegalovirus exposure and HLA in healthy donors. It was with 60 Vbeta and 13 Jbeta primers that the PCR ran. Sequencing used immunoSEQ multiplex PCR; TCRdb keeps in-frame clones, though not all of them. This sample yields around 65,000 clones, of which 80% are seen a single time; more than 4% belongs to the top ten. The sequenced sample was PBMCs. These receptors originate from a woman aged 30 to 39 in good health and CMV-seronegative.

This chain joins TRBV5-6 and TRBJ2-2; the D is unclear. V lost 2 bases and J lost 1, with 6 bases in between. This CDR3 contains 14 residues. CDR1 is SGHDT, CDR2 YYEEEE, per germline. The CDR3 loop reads CASSFAMNTGELFF. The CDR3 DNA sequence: TGTGCCAGCAGCTTTGCGATGAACACCGGGGAGCTGTTTTTT.

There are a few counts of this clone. The CDR3 here is CASSLVSGGFNTGELFF. Here the CDR3 DNA reads TGTGCCAGCAGCTTAGTAAGCGGGGGGTTCAACACCGGGGAGCTGTTTTTT. V usage is TRBV7-2 and J usage is TRBJ2-2, with 9 bases aligning to TRBD2. CDR1 SGHTA and CDR2 FQGNSA come from the germline V gene. The CDR3 spans 17 residues. After removal of 1 base from V and 2 bases from J, the junction contained 5 bases not matched to a gene.

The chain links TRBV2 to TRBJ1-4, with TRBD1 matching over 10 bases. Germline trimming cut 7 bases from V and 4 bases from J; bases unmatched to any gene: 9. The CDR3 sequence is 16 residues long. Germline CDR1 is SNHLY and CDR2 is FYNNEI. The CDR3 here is CASTGQGISGNEKLFF. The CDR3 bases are TGTGCCAGCACGGGACAGGGGATATCGGGTAATGAAAAACTGTTTTTT.

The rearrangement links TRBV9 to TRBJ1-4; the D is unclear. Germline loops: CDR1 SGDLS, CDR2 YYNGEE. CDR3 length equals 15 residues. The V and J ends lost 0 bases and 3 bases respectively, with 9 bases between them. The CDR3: CASSVGGSANEKLFF. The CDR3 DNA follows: TGTGCCAGCAGCGTAGGAGGGTCGGCTAATGAAAAACTGTTTTTT.

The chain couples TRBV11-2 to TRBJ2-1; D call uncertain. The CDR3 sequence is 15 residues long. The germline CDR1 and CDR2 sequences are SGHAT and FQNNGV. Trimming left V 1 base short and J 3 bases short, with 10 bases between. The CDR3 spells CASSLAGRLYNEQFF. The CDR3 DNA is TGTGCCAGCAGCTTAGCGGGTAGACTCTACAATGAGCAGTTCTTC.

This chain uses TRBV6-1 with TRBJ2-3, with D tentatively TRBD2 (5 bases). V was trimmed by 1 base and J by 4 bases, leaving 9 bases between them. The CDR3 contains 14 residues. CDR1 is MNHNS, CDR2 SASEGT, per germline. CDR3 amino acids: CASSEGTAADTQYF. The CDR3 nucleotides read TGTGCCAGCAGTGAAGGTACAGCGGCAGATACGCAGTATTTT.

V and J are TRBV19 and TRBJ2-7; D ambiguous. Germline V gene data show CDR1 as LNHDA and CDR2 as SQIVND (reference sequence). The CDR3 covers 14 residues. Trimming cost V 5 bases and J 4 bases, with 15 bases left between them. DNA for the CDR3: TGTGCCAGTAGTCCCTCTCTGGCGCGGTACGAGCAGTACTTC. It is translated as CASSPSLARYEQYF.

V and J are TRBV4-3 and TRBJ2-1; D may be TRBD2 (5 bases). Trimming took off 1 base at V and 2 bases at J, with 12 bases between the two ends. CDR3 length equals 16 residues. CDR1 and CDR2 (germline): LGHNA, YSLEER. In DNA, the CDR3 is TGCGCCAGCAGCCAAGCGACGGGAAGTACCTACAATGAGCAGTTCTTC. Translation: CASSQATGSTYNEQFF.

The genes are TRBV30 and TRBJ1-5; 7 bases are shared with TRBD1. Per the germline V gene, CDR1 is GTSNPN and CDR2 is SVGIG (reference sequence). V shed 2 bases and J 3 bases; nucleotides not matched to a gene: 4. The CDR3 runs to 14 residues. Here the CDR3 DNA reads TGTGCCTGGAGTAAAGGGGGCTCCAATCAGCCCCAGCATTTT. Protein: CAWSKGGSNQPQHF. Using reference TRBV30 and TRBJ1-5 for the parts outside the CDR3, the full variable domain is SQTIHQWPATLVQPVGSPLSLECTVEGTSNPNLYWYRQAAGRGLQLLFYSVGIGQISSEVPQNLSASRPQDRQFILSSKKLLLSDSGFYLCAWSKGGSNQPQHFGDGTRLSIL.

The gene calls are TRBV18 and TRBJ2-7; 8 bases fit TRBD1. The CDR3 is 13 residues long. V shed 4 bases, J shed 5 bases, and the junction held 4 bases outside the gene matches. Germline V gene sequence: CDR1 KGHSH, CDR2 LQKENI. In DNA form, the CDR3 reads TGTGCCAGCTCACTTGGACAGGGCGACGAGCAGTACTTC. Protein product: CASSLGQGDEQYF.

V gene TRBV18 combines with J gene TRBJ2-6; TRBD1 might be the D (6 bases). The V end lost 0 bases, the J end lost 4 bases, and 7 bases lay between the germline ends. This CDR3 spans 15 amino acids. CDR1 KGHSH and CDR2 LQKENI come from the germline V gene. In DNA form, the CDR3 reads TGTGCCAGCTCACCACCGGGGACAGGGGCCAACGTCCTGACTTTC. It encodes CASSPPGTGANVLTF.

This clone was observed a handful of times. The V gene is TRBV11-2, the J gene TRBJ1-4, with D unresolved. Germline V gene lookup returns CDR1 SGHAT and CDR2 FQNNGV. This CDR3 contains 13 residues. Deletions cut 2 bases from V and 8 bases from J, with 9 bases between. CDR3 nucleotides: TGTGCCAGCAGCTTACACGGCGGGGAAAAACTGTTTTTT. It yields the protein CASSLHGGEKLFF.

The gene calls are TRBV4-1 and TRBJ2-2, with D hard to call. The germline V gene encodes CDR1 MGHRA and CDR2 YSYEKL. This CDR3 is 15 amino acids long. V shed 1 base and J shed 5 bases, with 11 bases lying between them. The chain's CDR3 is CASSQGGVVTGELFF. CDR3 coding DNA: TGCGCCAGCAGCCAAGGAGGAGTCGTTACCGGGGAGCTGTTTTTT.

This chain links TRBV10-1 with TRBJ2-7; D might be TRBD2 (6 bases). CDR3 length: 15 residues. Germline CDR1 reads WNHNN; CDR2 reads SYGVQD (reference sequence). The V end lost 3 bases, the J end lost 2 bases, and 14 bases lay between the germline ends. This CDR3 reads CASSELTGSAYEQYF. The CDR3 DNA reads TGCGCCAGCAGTGAATTAACCGGGAGTGCCTACGAGCAGTACTTC.

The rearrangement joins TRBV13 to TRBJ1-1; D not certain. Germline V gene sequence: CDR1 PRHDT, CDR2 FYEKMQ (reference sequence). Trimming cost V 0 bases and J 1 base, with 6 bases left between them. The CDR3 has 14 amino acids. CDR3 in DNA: TGTGCCAGCAGCTTAGGTGGCAAGAACACTGAAGCTTTCTTT. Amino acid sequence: CASSLGGKNTEAFF.

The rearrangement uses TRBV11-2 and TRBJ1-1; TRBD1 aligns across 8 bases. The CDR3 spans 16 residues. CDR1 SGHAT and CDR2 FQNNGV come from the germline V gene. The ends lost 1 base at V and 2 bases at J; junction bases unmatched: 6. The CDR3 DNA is TGTGCCAGCAGCTTAGCAGGGGGCGCGTATAACACTGAAGCTTTCTTT. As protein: CASSLAGGAYNTEAFF.

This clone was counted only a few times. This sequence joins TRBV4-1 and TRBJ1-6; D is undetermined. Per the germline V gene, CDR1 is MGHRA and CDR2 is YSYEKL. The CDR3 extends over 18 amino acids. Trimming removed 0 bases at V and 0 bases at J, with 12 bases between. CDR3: CASSQDIQPSSYNSPLHF. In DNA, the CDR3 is TGCGCCAGCAGCCAAGATATCCAGCCTAGCTCCTATAATTCACCCCTCCACTTT.